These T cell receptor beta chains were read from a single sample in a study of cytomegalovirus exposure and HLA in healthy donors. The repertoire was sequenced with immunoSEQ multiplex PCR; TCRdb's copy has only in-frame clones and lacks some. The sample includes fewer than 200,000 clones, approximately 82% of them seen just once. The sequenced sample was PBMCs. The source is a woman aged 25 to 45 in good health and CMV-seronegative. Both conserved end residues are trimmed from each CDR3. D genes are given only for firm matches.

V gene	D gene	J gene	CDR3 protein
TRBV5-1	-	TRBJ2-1	ASSPGGQDNEQF
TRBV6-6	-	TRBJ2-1	ASSYSSAYNEQF
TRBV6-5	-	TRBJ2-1	ASSYSLAPNEQF
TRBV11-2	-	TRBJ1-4	ASSLGGRGAGEKLF
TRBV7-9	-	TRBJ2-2	ASSLISGGAGELF
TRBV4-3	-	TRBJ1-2	ASSQDAWANYGYT
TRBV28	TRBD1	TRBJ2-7	ASRELGGASYEQY
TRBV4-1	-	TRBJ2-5	ASSQAYDQGLQTQY
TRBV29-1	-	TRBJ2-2	SVVGGSTGELF
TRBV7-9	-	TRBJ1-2	ASSFGSRGNYGYT
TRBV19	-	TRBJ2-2	ASSFSGQNTGELF
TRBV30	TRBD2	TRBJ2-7	AWSVLAGSYEQY
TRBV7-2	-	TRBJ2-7	ASSSNPEVPYEQY
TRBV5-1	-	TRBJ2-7	ASSPYTGTEPEQY
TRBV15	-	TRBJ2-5	ATSGVPLTSPQETQY
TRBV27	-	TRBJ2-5	ASIKRVGSYQETQY
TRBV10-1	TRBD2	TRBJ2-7	ASSSSSGGTEQY
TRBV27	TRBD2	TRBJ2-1	ASLAASYNEQF
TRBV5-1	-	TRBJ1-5	ASSFEQRDNQPQH
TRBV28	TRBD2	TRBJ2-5	ASSAGTGLAGKETQY
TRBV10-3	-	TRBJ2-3	AISALLGEDTQY
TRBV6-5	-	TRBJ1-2	ASSYGRQGGGYT
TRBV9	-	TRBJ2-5	ASSGGYQETQY
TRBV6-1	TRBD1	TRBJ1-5	ASSVTGEEPQH
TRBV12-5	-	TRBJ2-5	ASGPTEETQY
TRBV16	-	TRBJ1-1	ASSQEAARVSEAF
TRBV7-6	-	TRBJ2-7	ASSLRTGVSYEQY
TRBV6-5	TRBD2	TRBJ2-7	ASSSKNQAGGGEQY
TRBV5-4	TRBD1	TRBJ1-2	ASSFAGGGYGYT
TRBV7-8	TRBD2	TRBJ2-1	ASSLASLAALLNEQF
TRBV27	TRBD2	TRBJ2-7	ASSLANLRGASYEQY
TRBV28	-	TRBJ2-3	ASSYAGAGTDTQY
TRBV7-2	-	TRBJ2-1	ASSLVTRDLDEQF
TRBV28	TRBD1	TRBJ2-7	ASSPPGQASRDEQY
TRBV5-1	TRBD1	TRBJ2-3	ASSADRGPQHSTDTQY
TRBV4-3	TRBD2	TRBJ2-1	ASSQGLAGGYNEQF